This TCR beta chain was captured in a study of shared T cell receptors in the human thymus. V lost 5 bases and J lost 0, with 14 bases in between. There are 17 residues in the CDR3. Germline CDR1 SGHDN, CDR2 FVKESK. Profiling relied on immunoSEQ multiplex PCR, and the TCRdb table lists in-frame clones only, not all of them. This sample yields approximately 580,000 clones, of which 70% to 80% are seen a single time; roughly 0.013% belongs to the top ten. This same sample was also part of a study on human thymus T cells. That work adds: Congenital heart defects were the reason for the corrective surgery that the donors, healthy Finnish infants, were having. Thymus specimens were resections from corrective heart surgery. Reports from related research described highly overlapping thymic repertoires among unrelated individuals.

The V call is TRBV14, the J call TRBJ2-6, with D possibly being TRBD2 (7 bases). Specimen: thymocytes. The sequence came from a boy younger than two with a congenital heart defect. The CDR3 DNA sequence: TGTGCCAGCAGCTCGGGGAGGGGGTACTCTGGGGCCAACGTCCTGACTTTC. This codes for CASSSGRGYSGANVLTF.